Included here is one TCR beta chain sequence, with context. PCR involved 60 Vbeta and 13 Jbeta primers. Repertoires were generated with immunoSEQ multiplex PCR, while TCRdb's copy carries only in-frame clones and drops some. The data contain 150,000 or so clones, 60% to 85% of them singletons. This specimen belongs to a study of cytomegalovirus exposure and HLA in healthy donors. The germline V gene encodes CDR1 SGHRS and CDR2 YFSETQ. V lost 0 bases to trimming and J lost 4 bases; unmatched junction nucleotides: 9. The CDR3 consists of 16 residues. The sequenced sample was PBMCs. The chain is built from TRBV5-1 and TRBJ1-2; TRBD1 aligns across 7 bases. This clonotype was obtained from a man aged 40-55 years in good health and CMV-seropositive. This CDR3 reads CASSLAALGTAYGYTF. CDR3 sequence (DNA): TGCGCCAGCAGCTTGGCGGCGCTAGGGACAGCCTATGGCTACACCTTC.